Listed below are T cell receptor beta chains from one sample, sequenced in a study of blood T cell repertoires in COVID-19. Assay: immunoSEQ multiplex PCR; the TCRdb copy retains only in-frame clones and omits some. The table shows approximately 80,000 clones, with roughly 85% occurring only once. The specimen was peripheral blood. The receptors stem from a man over 45 with COVID-19, enrolled during active disease. Each CDR3 is given with its conserved first and last residue. The D gene is left open where the match is weak. Only part of the rows carry a size: once, few, many, or a class if the clone is expanded.

j_call,d_call,clone_size,v_call,cdr3_aa,cdr3_nt
TRBJ1-3,-,-,TRBV4-2,CASSPKRGGFGNTIYF,TGTGCCAGCAGCCCCAAGAGGGGGGGATTTGGAAACACCATATATTTT
TRBJ1-3,-,-,TRBV19,CASIRTPGSGNTIYF,TGTGCCAGTATCAGGACTCCGGGCTCTGGAAACACCATATATTTT
TRBJ2-7,-,-,TRBV19,CASKVRDSLRYEQYF,TGTGCCAGTAAAGTGCGGGACAGCTTAAGGTACGAGCAGTACTTC
TRBJ2-1,TRBD2,-,TRBV4-3,CASSQDLLAGDHEQFF,TGCGCCAGCAGCCAAGATCTACTAGCGGGAGACCATGAGCAGTTCTTC
TRBJ1-5,-,-,TRBV10-3,CAIGSGPNQPQHF,TGTGCCATCGGGTCAGGCCCAAATCAGCCCCAGCATTTT
TRBJ2-1,TRBD2,-,TRBV28,CASSSRAGPIVEQFF,TGTGCCAGCAGTTCCCGAGCGGGACCGATCGTTGAGCAGTTCTTC
TRBJ1-4,-,-,TRBV28,CASSWGQTEKLFF,TGTGCCAGCAGTTGGGGACAAACAGAAAAACTGTTTTTT
TRBJ2-1,-,-,TRBV30,CAWRGGSSGNEQFF,TGTGCCTGGAGGGGTGGGAGTTCCGGCAATGAGCAGTTCTTC
TRBJ1-4,-,-,TRBV9,CASSVVDSSNEKLFF,TGTGCCAGCAGCGTAGTGGACAGCTCTAATGAAAAACTGTTTTTT
TRBJ2-1,-,-,TRBV19,CASSMDKYNEQFF,TGTGCCAGTAGTATGGACAAATACAATGAGCAGTTCTTC
TRBJ2-7,TRBD1,-,TRBV3-1/TRBV3-2,CASSATKGAKQYF,TGTGCCAGCTCCGCCACTAAGGGGGCGAAGCAGTACTTC
TRBJ1-5,-,-,TRBV28,CASSPTSGDQPQHF,TGTGCCAGCAGTCCAACCTCAGGTGATCAGCCCCAGCATTTT
TRBJ1-1,-,-,TRBV20-1,CSANPGVEAFF,TGCAGTGCGAACCCGGGGGTAGAAGCTTTCTTT
TRBJ2-5,-,-,TRBV19,CASSSSETQYF,TGTGCCAGTAGCTCCTCGGAGACCCAGTACTTC
TRBJ2-4,-,-,TRBV3-1/TRBV3-2,CASSQIRAASGKAKNIQYF,TGTGCCAGCAGTCAGATCAGGGCTGCCTCGGGCAAAGCCAAAAACATTCAGTACTTC
TRBJ1-5,-,-,TRBV27,CASADRRNQPQHF,TGTGCCAGCGCTGACAGGCGAAATCAGCCCCAGCATTTT
TRBJ2-1,TRBD1,-,TRBV2,CASRGTDNSYNEQFF,TGTGCCAGCAGAGGGACAGACAATTCCTACAATGAGCAGTTCTTC
TRBJ2-3,-,-,TRBV10-2,CASRSSSGNTDTQYF,TGCGCCAGCAGATCTTCGAGCGGAAACACAGATACGCAGTATTTT
TRBJ1-1,-,-,TRBV10-3,CAISESGRGGTEAFF,TGTGCCATCAGTGAGTCTGGGAGGGGTGGGACTGAAGCTTTCTTT
TRBJ2-7,TRBD2,once,TRBV11-1,CASSFQREGVEQYF,TGTGCCAGCAGCTTCCAGCGGGAGGGTGTCGAGCAGTACTTC
TRBJ2-1,-,-,TRBV6-1,CASSEGLVRAYNEQFF,TGTGCCAGCAGTGAAGGGTTAGTTCGGGCCTACAATGAGCAGTTCTTC
TRBJ2-7,-,-,TRBV6-6,CASSYGPGGEQYF,TGTGCCAGCAGTTACGGGCCCGGGGGCGAGCAGTACTTC
TRBJ2-3,-,-,TRBV29-1,CSVEPPSTDTQYF,TGCAGCGTTGAACCCCCCTCGACAGATACGCAGTATTTT
TRBJ1-2,TRBD1,-,TRBV7-2,CASSFGSRKTGVYGYTF,TGTGCCAGCAGCTTTGGTTCCCGAAAGACAGGGGTCTATGGCTACACCTTC
TRBJ1-2,TRBD1,-,TRBV2,CASSTQGDYGYTF,TGTGCCAGCAGCACACAGGGGGACTATGGCTACACCTTC
TRBJ2-3,TRBD2,once,TRBV6-5,CASSPSGRAQYF,TGTGCCAGCAGTCCTAGCGGGAGGGCGCAGTATTTT
TRBJ2-7,TRBD2,-,TRBV3-1/TRBV3-2,CASSFLAASHDEQYF,TGTGCCAGCAGCTTTCTAGCGGCCTCGCATGACGAGCAGTACTTC
TRBJ2-3,TRBD2,-,TRBV7-8,CASSHPSGREADTQYF,TGTGCCAGCAGCCACCCTAGCGGGAGGGAGGCAGATACGCAGTATTTT
TRBJ2-4,-,-,TRBV28,CASSLFRLAKNIQYF,TGTGCCAGCAGTTTATTCAGATTAGCCAAAAACATTCAGTACTTC
TRBJ2-5,TRBD2,-,TRBV24-1,CATSDSGTSGRYQETQYF,TGTGCCACCAGTGACTCGGGGACTAGCGGGAGGTACCAAGAGACCCAGTACTTC